This TCR beta chain is drawn from a study of cytomegalovirus exposure and HLA in healthy donors. Background on the study: Samples from HLA-typed donors yielded 65 million to 90 million unique TCRs in an early data release.

Healthy bone marrow donors supplied every sample. Germline assignment: CDR1 GTSNPN and CDR2 SVGIG (reference sequence). V lost 2 bases and J 11 bases, leaving 12 bases between the germline ends. This CDR3 is 11 amino acids long. Use of 60 Vbeta and 13 Jbeta primers characterized the PCR. Profiling relied on immunoSEQ multiplex PCR, and the TCRdb table lists in-frame clones only, not all of them. The repertoire holds 150,000 to 200,000 clones, with around nine tenths as singletons. This receptor was obtained from a woman aged 18-29 years in good health and CMV-seronegative. What was sequenced was PBMCs. The gene calls are TRBV30 and TRBJ1-1; weak D call: TRBD1 (5 bases). CDR3 loop: CAWSLGGAAFF. The CDR3 DNA reads TGTGCCTGGAGTCTGGGAGGGGCGGCTTTCTTT.